These 9 T cell receptor beta chains share one sample of origin, sequenced in a study of blood T cell repertoires in COVID-19. Clones were read by immunoSEQ multiplex PCR, and TCRdb kept only the in-frame ones, dropping some. The sample contains around 82,000 clones, over 75% of which appear only once. Sequencing was performed on peripheral blood. These receptors originate from a man aged 50 to 60 with COVID-19, enrolled during active disease.

This clone showed up just once. The CDR3 DNA sequence: TGCAGCGTTGAAGGGGCCTCAAGAGAGCAGTTCTTC. It encodes CSVEGASREQFF. This rearrangement joins TRBV29-1 to TRBJ2-1; D gene uncertain. V shed 1 base and J shed 10 bases, with 11 bases lying between them. Looked up from germline, CDR1 is SQVTM and CDR2 is ANQGSEA. The CDR3 length is 12 residues.

This chain uses TRBV6-5 with TRBJ1-1; possibly TRBD1 for D (5 bases). The CDR3 is 14 amino acids. V lost 7 bases to trimming and J lost 4 bases, with 16 bases between them. Germline CDR1 reads MNHEY; CDR2 reads SVGAGI. CDR3 sequence reads: CASMRDLVSTEAFF. The DNA for the CDR3 is TGTGCCAGCATGCGGGACCTAGTATCCACTGAAGCTTTCTTT.

The rearrangement uses TRBV11-3 and TRBJ2-3; 8 positions match TRBD1. With V trimmed by 5 bases and J by 6 bases, 4 bases remained unmatched. This CDR3 contains 13 residues. Germline CDR1 reads SGHNT; CDR2 reads YENEEA. The CDR3 coding sequence is TGTGCCAGCAGCATAGGACAGGGCGATACGCAGTATTTT. Translated, it gives CASSIGQGDTQYF.

The chain recombines TRBV6-1 with TRBJ1-2; D might be TRBD1 (5 bases). V was shortened by 2 bases and J by 1 base, with 11 bases between the two germline ends. The CDR3 extends over 15 amino acids. Germline lookup yields CDR1 MNHNS and CDR2 SASEGT. The CDR3 sequence is CASSELGDSNYGYTF. DNA of the CDR3: TGTGCCAGCAGTGAATTAGGAGACAGTAACTATGGCTACACCTTC.

This chain uses TRBV7-8 with TRBJ2-3, with D uncertain. CDR3 length equals 13 residues. Germline CDR1 SGHVS, CDR2 FQNEAQ. The ends were cut back, 4 bases at V and 3 bases at J, with 8 bases in the middle. The CDR3 nucleotides read TGTGCCAGCAGCTCACCTGAGACAGATACGCAGTATTTT. Translated: CASSSPETDTQYF. Full variable domain (rest looked up from reference TRBV7-8 and TRBJ2-3): GAGVSQSPRYKVAKRGQDVALRCDPISGHVSLFWYQQALGQGPEFLTYFQNEAQLDKSGLPSDRFFAERPEGSVSTLKIQRTQQEDSAVYLCASSSPETDTQYFGPGTRLTVL.

The gene calls are TRBV6-5 and TRBJ1-1; D gene unclear. Germline loops: CDR1 MNHEY, CDR2 SVGAGI. The CDR3 contains 14 residues. V gave up 5 bases and J gave up 5 bases, with 15 bases separating them. The chain's CDR3 is CASSPGGGGTEAFF. CDR3 in DNA: TGTGCCAGCAGTCCCGGCGGCGGAGGGACTGAAGCTTTCTTT.

As regards this clone: The same CDR3 can be traced to other DNA sequences in this sample. This sequence joins TRBV6-6 and TRBJ1-4; D is unclear. Trimming left V 2 bases short and J 8 bases short, with 9 bases between. Germline V CDR1 and CDR2: MNHNY, SVGAGI (reference sequence). The CDR3 is made up of 13 amino acids. The CDR3, as DNA: TGTGCCAGCAGTTACCGGGGAGGAGAAAAACTGTTTTTT. Residues: CASSYRGGEKLFF.

The CDR3 reads CASSSTGYEQYF. CDR3 nucleotides: TGTGCCAGCAGTTCGACAGGCTACGAGCAGTACTTC. The rearrangement links TRBV6-6 to TRBJ2-7, with D perhaps matching TRBD1 (6 bases). Germline loops: CDR1 MNHNY, CDR2 SVGAGI (reference sequence). Trimming stripped 4 bases from V and 3 bases from J, with 7 bases between. The CDR3 has 12 residues.

V gene TRBV18 combines with J gene TRBJ1-2; unclear D gene. CDR3 length: 13 amino acids. Germline CDR1 reads KGHSH; CDR2 reads LQKENI. V lost 2 bases and J 1 base, leaving 5 bases between the germline ends. The CDR3 region is CASSPGHNYGYTF. Here the CDR3 DNA reads TGTGCCAGCTCACCAGGGCATAACTATGGCTACACCTTC.